This passage covers 10 T cell receptor beta chains from one sample sequenced in a study of cytomegalovirus exposure and HLA in healthy donors. PCR used 60 Vbeta primers and 13 Jbeta primers. Here immunoSEQ multiplex PCR was the method, and the copy in TCRdb shows in-frame clones only, minus some. The table lists about 150,000 clones, about 83% of them singletons. The sequenced sample was PBMCs. Receptors were obtained from a man aged 35 to 55 in good health and CMV-seropositive.

The J gene is TRBJ2-5, the V gene TRBV15; 7 bases align to TRBD1. This CDR3 region has 17 residues. With 1 base clipped from V and 3 bases from J, the junction kept 11 bases outside the gene matches. The germline CDR1 and CDR2 sequences are LNHNV and YYDKDF (reference sequence). The CDR3 nucleotides are TGTGCCACCAGCAGAGGACAGGGTCTTGCTTCTGAAGAGACCCAGTACTTC. Its protein product is CATSRGQGLASEETQYF.

The chain combines TRBV4-3 with TRBJ1-2; D uncertain. The V gene's germline CDR1 is LGHNA and CDR2 YSLEER. The CDR3 extends over 12 amino acids. The V and J ends lost 3 bases and 8 bases respectively, with 10 bases between them. The CDR3 loop reads CASSHRLQGYTF. As DNA, the CDR3 is TGCGCCAGCAGCCACAGGTTGCAGGGCTACACCTTC.

In this sample, this clone turned up a few times. Its ends do not fully match the called genes, so a read error is possible. The chain is built from TRBV10-3 and TRBJ2-6, with D tentatively TRBD1 (6 bases). The CDR3 extends over 15 amino acids. Germline CDR1 reads ENHRY; CDR2 reads SYGVKD. CDR3 in amino acids: CASSYRVSGANVLTF. CDR3 nucleotide sequence: TGTGCCAGCAGTTACAGGGTCTCTGGGGCCAACGTCCTGACTTTC.

On this clone: The junction does not match germline at one end; this may be a read error. V and J are TRBV7-9 and TRBJ1-1; D might be TRBD1 (5 bases). The CDR3 extends over 13 amino acids. Germline loops: CDR1 SEHNR, CDR2 FQNEAQ (reference sequence). As DNA, the CDR3 is TGTTCCAGCAGCCCCCAGGGGAACACTGAAGCTTTCTTT. Its translation: CSSSPQGNTEAFF.

The chain carries TRBV2 and TRBJ1-2; no reliable D call. Between the trimmed V and J ends, which lost 5 bases and 8 bases, there was a span of 15 bases. CDR1 is SNHLY and CDR2 is FYNNEI in the germline V gene. The CDR3 runs to 13 residues. In DNA form, the CDR3 reads TGTGCCAGCAGTCCCAGACCTGATAGCGGCTACACCTTC. Protein product: CASSPRPDSGYTF.

The chain joins TRBV11-2 to TRBJ2-3; 8 bases fit TRBD2. V was clipped by 6 bases and J by 1 base; unmatched bases: 6. The CDR3 totals 15 residues. Germline-derived CDR1 and CDR2 are SGHAT and FQNNGV. The CDR3 reads CASRRLAGRTDTQYF. DNA for the CDR3: TGTGCCAGCAGACGTCTAGCGGGCCGCACAGATACGCAGTATTTT.

The chain uses TRBV5-4 and TRBJ1-1; D is unresolved. Germline CDR1 is SGHNT and CDR2 is YYREEE (reference sequence). The germline V and J ends were trimmed by 9 bases and 3 bases, with 9 bases remaining between them. The CDR3 contains 11 residues. CDR3 sequence reads: CATQVDTEAFF. The CDR3 bases are TGTGCCACCCAGGTGGACACTGAAGCTTTCTTT. The whole variable domain, remainder taken from reference TRBV5-4 and TRBJ1-1, is ETGVTQSPTHLIKTRGQQVTLRCSSQSGHNTVSWYQQALGQGPQFIFQYYREEENGRGNFPPRFSGLQFPNYSSELNVNALELDDSALYLCATQVDTEAFFGQGTRLTVV.

J is TRBJ1-2 and V is TRBV7-8; 9 bases agree with TRBD1. CDR1 and CDR2 (germline): SGHVS, FQNEAQ. The CDR3 runs 15 residues. The J segment lost 4 bases and the V segment lost 1 base, leaving 4 bases of the junction unmatched. CDR3 region: CASSLGDRASYGYTF. The CDR3 region has the DNA TGTGCCAGCAGCTTAGGGGACAGGGCGAGCTATGGCTACACCTTC. The full variable domain, with the rest looked up from reference TRBV7-8 and TRBJ1-2, is GAGVSQSPRYKVAKRGQDVALRCDPISGHVSLFWYQQALGQGPEFLTYFQNEAQLDKSGLPSDRFFAERPEGSVSTLKIQRTQQEDSAVYLCASSLGDRASYGYTFGSGTRLTVV.

The rearrangement joins TRBV14 to TRBJ2-6, with unresolved D. The ends were cut back, 3 bases at V and 4 bases at J, with 4 bases in the middle. Germline V gives CDR1 SGHDN, CDR2 FVKESK. The CDR3 spans 13 residues. The CDR3 region is CASSQAGANVLTF. The DNA for the CDR3 is TGTGCCAGCAGCCAGGCCGGGGCCAACGTCCTGACTTTC.

The chain recombines TRBV5-1 with TRBJ1-2; D is undetermined. This CDR3 is built from 12 residues. V was shortened by 3 bases and J by 3 bases, with 6 bases between the two germline ends. The germline V gene encodes CDR1 SGHRS and CDR2 YFSETQ. The CDR3 DNA reads as TGCGCCAGCAGCTCGGGATACTATGGCTACACCTTC. Translated, it gives CASSSGYYGYTF. Full variable domain (remainder filled in from reference TRBV5-1 and TRBJ1-2): KAGVTQTPRYLIKTRGQQVTLSCSPISGHRSVSWYQQTPGQGLQFLFEYFSETQRNKGNFPGRFSGRQFSNSRSEMNVSTLELGDSALYLCASSSGYYGYTFGSGTRLTVV.